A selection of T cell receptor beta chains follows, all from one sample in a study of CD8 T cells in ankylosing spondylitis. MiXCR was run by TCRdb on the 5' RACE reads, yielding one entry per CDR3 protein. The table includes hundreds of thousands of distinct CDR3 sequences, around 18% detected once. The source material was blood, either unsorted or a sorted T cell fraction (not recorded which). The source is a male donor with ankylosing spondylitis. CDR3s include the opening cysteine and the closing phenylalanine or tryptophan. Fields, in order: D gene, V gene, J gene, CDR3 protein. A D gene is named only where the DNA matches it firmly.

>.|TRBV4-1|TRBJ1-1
CASSQAPSGDGTEAFF
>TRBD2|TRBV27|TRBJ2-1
CASSSAGTISYNEQFF
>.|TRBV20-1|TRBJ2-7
CSARARAGLLYEQYF
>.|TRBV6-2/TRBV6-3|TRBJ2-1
CASSYGLAAYNEQFF
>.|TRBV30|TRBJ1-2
CAWSVPGGRVFGYTF
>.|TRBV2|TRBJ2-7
CASSDRSYEQYF
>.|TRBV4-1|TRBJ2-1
CASSLDLDEQFF
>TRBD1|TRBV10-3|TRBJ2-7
CAISGGQGKSYEQYF
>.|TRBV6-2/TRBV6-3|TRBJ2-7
CASSRGAYEQYF
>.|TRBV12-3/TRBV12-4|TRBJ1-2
CASSSSGGLQWYGYTF
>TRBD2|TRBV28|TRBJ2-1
CASSLRRGTSKFFYNEQFF
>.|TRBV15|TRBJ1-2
CATSRDANGYGYTF
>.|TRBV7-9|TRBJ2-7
CASSLYDLAPYEQYF
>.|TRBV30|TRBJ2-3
CASGQSTDTQYF
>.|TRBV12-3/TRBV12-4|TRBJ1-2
CASSLLGLGYGYTF
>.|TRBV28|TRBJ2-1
CASSSYRGNYNEQFF
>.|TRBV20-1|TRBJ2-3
CSAVDNPSTDTQYF
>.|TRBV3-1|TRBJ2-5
CASSQSSGDQETQYF
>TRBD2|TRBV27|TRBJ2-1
CASSPGLADEQFF
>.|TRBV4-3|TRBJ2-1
CASSQKEGHPGLNEQFF
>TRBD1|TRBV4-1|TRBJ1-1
CASSHHIRTGDTEAFF
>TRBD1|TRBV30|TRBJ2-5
CALEGAGETQYF
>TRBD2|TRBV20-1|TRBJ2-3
CSVLAGGPDTQYF
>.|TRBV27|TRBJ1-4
CASSTGDSATNEKLFF
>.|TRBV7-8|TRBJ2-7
CASSRGGYEQYF
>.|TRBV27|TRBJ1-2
CASSLAPAVYGYTF
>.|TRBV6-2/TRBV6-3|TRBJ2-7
CASSYSGSYEQYF
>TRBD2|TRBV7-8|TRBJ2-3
CATKPGLGNTDTQYF
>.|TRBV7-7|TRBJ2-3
CANISDTQYF
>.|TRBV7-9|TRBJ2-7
CASSLGRGYSYEQYF
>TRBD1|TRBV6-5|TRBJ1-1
CASSGTGSEAFF
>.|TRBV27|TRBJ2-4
CASSLSVSRGDPAKNIQYF
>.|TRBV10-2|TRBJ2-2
CASSESLEGELFF
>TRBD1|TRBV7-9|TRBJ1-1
CASSLAGQGRWNTEAFF
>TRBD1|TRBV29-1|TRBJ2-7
CSVELGTGLYEQYF
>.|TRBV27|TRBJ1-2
CASSPIGNPNYGYTF
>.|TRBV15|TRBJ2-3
CATSRGASSGTDTQYF
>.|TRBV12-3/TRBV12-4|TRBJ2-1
CASSYALATNNEQFF
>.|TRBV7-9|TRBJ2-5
CASSLERSEETQYF
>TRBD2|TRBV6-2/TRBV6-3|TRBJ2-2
CASSSPVASGNTGELFF
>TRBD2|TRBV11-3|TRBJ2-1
CASSSSGGGYNEQFF
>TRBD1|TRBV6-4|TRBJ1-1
CASSDRQGVMNTEAFF
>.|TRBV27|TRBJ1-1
CASSFQGWNTEAFF
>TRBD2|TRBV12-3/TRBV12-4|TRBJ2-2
CASSYGRVTGELFF
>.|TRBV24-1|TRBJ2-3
CATSDIEGVTDTQYF
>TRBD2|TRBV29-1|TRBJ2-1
CSGSGRPYNEQFF
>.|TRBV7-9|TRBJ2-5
CASSLSLRETQYF
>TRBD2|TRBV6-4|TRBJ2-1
CASPLSSSGTYNEQFF
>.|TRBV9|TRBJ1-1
CASSVATEGEAFF
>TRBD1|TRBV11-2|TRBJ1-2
CASSLTGVYGYTF
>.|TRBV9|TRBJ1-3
CASSAGDGGNTIYF
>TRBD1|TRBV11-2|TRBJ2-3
CASSLTGVPDTQYF
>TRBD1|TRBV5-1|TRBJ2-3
CASSSRQGTDTQYF
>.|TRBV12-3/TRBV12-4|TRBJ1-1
CASSLDTMNTEAFF